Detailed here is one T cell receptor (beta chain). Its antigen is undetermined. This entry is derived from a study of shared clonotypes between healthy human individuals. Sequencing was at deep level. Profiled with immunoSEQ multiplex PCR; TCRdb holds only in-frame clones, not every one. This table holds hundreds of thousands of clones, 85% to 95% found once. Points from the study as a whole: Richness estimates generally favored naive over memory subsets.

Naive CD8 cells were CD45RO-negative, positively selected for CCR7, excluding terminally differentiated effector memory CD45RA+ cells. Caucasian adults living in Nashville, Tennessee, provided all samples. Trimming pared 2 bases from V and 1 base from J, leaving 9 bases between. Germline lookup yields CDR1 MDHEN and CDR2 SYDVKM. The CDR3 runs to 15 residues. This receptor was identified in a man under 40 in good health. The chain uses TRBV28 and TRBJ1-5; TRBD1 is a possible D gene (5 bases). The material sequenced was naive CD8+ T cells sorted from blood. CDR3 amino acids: CASSLRTTSNQPQHF. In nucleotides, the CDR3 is TGTGCCAGCAGTTTAAGGACAACGAGCAATCAGCCCCAGCATTTT.